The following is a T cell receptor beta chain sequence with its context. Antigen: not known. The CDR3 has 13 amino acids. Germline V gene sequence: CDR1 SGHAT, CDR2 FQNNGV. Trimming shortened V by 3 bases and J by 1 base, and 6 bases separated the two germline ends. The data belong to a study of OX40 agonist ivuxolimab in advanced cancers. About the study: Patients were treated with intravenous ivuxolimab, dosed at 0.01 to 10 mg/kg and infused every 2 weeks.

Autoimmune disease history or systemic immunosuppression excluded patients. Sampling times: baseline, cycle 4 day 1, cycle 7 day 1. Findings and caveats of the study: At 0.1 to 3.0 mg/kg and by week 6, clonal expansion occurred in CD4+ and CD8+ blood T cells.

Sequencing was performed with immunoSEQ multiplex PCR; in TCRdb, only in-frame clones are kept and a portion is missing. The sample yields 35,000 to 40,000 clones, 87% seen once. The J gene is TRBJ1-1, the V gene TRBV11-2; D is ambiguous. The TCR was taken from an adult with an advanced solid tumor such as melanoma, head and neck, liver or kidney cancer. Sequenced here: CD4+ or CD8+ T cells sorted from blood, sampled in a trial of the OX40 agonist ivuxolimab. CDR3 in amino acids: CASSFPRNTEAFF. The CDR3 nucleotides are TGTGCCAGCAGCTTCCCCCGGAACACTGAAGCTTTCTTT.